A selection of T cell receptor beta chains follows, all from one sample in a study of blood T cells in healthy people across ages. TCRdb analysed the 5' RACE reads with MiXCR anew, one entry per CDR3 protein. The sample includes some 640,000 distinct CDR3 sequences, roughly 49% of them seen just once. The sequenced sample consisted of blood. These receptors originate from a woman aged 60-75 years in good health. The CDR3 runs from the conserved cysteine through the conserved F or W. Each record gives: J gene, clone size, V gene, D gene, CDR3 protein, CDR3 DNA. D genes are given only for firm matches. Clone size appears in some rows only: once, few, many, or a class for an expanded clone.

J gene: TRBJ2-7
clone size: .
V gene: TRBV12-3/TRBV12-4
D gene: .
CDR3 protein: CASSFSGISYEQYF
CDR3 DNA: TGTGCCAGCAGTTTTTCGGGAATCTCCTACGAGCAGTACTTC

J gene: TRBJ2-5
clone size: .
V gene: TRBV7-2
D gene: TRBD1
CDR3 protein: CASRRQGAGQETQYF
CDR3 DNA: TGTGCCAGCAGGCGACAGGGGGCAGGCCAAGAGACCCAGTACTTC

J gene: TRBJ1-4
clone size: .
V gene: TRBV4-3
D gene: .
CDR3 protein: CASSQDAGTLKEKLFF
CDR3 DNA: TGCGCCAGCAGCCAAGATGCCGGGACGTTAAAAGAAAAACTGTTTTTT

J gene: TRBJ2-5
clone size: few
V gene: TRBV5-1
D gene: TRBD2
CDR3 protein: CASSLVGGDVNEQYF
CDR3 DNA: TGCGCCAGCAGCTTGGTCGGGGGGGATGTCAATGAGCAGTACTTC

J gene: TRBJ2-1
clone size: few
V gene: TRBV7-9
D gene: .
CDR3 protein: CASSSIDTTYQFF
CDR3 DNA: TGTGCCAGCAGCTCAATCGATACCACCTACCAGTTCTTC

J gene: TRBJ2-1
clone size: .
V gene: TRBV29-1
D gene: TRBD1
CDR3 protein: CSVEGAGGVNEQFF
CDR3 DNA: TGCAGCGTTGAAGGGGCAGGGGGCGTGAATGAGCAGTTCTTC

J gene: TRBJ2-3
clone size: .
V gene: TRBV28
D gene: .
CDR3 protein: CASSGLYDREVDTQYF
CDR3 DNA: TGTGCCAGCAGTGGATTATACGACAGGGAGGTAGATACGCAGTATTTT

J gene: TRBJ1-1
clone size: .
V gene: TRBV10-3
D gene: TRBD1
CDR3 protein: CAISSKDRATEAFF
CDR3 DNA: TGTGCCATCAGTTCCAAGGACAGGGCGACTGAAGCTTTCTTT

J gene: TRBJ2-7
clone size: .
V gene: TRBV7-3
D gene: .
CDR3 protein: CASSAGSNRQYF
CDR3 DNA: TGTGCCAGCAGCGCCGGTAGCAATCGGCAGTACTTC

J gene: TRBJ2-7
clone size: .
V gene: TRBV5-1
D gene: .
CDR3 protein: CASSSEPGVRYEQYF
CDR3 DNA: TGCGCCAGCAGCTCCGAACCGGGAGTACGTTACGAGCAGTACTTC

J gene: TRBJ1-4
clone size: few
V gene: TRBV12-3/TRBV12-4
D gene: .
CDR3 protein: CASSLSQGEKLFF
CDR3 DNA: TGTGCCAGCAGTTTATCTCAGGGCGAAAAACTGTTTTTT

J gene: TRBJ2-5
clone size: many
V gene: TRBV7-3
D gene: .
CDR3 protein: CASSLTAGRLETQYF
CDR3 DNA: TGTGCCAGCAGCTTAACTGCGGGACGGCTTGAGACCCAGTACTTC

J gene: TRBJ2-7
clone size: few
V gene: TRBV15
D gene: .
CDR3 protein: CATGATNEQYF
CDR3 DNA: TGTGCCACCGGGGCCACAAATGAGCAGTACTTC

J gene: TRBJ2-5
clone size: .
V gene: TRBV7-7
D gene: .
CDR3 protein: CASSLEGVRETQYF
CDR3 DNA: TGTGCTAGCAGCTTAGAAGGGGTCCGAGAGACCCAGTACTTC

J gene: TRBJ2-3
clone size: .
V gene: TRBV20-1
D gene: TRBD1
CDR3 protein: CSAPDRVTDTQYF
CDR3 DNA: TGCAGTGCTCCGGACAGGGTCACAGATACGCAGTATTTT

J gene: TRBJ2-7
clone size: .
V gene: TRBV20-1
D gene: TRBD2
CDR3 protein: CSARERDYYNEQYF
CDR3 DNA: TGCAGTGCTAGAGAACGGGACTATTACAATGAGCAGTACTTC

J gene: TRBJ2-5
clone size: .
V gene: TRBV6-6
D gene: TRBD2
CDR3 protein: CASSYLGLAGQETQYF
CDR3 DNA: TGTGCCAGCAGTTATTTAGGACTAGCGGGACAAGAGACCCAGTACTTC

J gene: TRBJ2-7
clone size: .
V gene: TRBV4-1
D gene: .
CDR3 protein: CASSQGSGLYEQYF
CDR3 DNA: TGCGCCAGCAGCCAAGGTAGCGGCCTCTACGAGCAGTACTTC

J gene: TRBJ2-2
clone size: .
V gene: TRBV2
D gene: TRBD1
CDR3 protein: CASDRGTGELFF
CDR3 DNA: TGTGCTAGCGACAGGGGTACCGGGGAGCTGTTTTTT

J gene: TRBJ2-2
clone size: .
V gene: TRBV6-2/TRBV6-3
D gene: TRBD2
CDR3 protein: CASSWTSGELFF
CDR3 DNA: TGTGCCAGCAGTTGGACTAGCGGGGAGCTGTTTTTT

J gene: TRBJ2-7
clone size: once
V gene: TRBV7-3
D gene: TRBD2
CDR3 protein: CASSVRGGQNEQYF
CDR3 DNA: TGTGCCAGCAGCGTACGGGGAGGGCAGAACGAGCAGTACTTC

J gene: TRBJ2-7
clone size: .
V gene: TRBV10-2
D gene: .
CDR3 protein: CASRQALTYEQYF
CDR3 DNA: TGCGCCAGTCGACAGGCCCTGACCTACGAGCAGTACTTC

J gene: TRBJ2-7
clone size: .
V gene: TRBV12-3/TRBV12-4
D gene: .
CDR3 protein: CASSFRSHQHNEQYF
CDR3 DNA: TGTGCCAGCAGTTTCAGGTCACACCAGCACAATGAGCAGTACTTC

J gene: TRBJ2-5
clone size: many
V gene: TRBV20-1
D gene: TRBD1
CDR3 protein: CSARDGGQGSLRPQYF
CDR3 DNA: TGCAGTGCTAGAGATGGGGGACAGGGATCTCTAAGGCCCCAGTACTTC

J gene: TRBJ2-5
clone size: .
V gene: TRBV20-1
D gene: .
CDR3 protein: CSPEQGSWETQYF
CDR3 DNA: TGCAGCCCGGAGCAGGGTTCTTGGGAGACCCAGTACTTC

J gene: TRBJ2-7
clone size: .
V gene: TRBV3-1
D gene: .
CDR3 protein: CASSHEGEQYF
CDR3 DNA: TGTGCCAGCAGCCACGAGGGCGAGCAGTACTTC

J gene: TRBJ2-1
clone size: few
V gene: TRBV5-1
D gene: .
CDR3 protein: CASSPGPVNNEQFF
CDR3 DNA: TGCGCCAGCAGCCCGGGACCAGTAAACAATGAGCAGTTCTTC

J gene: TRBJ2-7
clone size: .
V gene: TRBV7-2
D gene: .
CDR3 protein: CASSLDSHYEQYF
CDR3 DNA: TGTGCCAGCAGCCTCGACAGCCACTACGAGCAGTACTTC

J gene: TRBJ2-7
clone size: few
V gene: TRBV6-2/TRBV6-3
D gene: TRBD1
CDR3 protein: CASRRGTVVYEQYF
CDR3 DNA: TGTGCCAGCAGACGAGGGACAGTTGTCTACGAGCAGTACTTC

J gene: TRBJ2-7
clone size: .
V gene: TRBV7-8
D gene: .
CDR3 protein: CASSFGQGGTYEQYF
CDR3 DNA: TGTGCCAGCAGCTTCGGGCAAGGGGGGACCTACGAGCAGTACTTC

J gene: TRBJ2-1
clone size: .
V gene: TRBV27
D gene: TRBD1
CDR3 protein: CASSSTGMLANEQFF
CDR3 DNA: TGTGCCAGCAGTTCGACAGGGATGCTAGCCAATGAGCAGTTCTTC

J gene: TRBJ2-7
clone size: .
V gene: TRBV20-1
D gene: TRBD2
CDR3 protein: CSARDSRSASGRELDEQYF
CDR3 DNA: TGCAGTGCTAGAGACAGCCGTTCGGCTAGCGGGAGGGAGTTGGACGAGCAGTACTTC

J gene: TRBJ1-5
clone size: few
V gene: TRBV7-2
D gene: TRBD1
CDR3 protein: CASRIGTGSYQPQHF
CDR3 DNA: TGTGCCAGCAGGATCGGGACAGGGAGTTACCAGCCCCAGCATTTT

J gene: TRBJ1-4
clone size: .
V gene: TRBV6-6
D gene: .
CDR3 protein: CASSYRGTDEKLFF
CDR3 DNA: TGTGCCAGCAGCTACCGGGGGACCGATGAAAAACTGTTTTTT

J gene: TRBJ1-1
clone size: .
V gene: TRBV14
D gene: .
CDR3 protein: CASSQEFRASTEAFF
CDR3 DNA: TGTGCCAGCAGCCAAGAGTTCAGGGCGAGCACTGAGGCTTTCTTT

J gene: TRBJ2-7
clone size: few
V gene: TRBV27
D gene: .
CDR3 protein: CASSHKASYEQYF
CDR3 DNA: TGTGCCAGCTCGCATAAGGCCTCCTACGAGCAGTACTTC

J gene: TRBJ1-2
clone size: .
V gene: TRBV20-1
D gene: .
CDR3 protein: CSARDRRGYSYGYTF
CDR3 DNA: TGCAGTGCTAGAGATAGGAGGGGCTACTCCTATGGCTACACCTTC

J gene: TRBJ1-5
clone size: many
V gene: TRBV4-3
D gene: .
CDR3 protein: CASSQEAGQPQHF
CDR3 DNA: TGCGCCAGCAGCCAAGAAGCAGGTCAGCCCCAGCATTTT

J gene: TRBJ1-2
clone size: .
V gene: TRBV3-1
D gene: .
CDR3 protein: CASSQDGTAGYTF
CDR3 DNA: TGTGCCAGCAGCCAAGATGGGACCGCTGGCTACACCTTC